The entry that follows covers one T cell receptor (beta chain) sequence. The germline V gene encodes CDR1 LGHNA and CDR2 YSLEER. With 0 bases clipped from V and 9 bases from J, the junction kept 5 bases outside the gene matches. The CDR3 contains 16 residues. Living in 24 US areas, the participants were between roughly 18 and 89 years of age. This specimen comes from a study of blood T cell repertoires in COVID-19. TCRdb's table, derived via immunoSEQ multiplex PCR, lists solely in-frame clones and lacks some. The sample yields fewer than 200,000 clones, approximately 87% seen once. This clonotype originated in a woman between 45 and 65 years old who had recovered from COVID-19. The chain recombines TRBV4-3 with TRBJ2-1, with 13 positions matching TRBD2. Sequencing input: PBMCs or T cells enriched from blood (not recorded which). For the CDR3, the DNA is TGCGCCAGCAGCCAAGACAGACTAGCGGGAGGAAGTGAGCAGTTCTTC. Translated, it gives CASSQDRLAGGSEQFF.